This TCR beta chain was profiled in a study of T cell repertoires in cytomegalovirus infection. For the study at large: Both a matching HLA type and CMV infection were indicated by public TCR beta signatures.

V was shortened by 6 bases and J by 3 bases, with 9 bases between the two germline ends. This CDR3 spans 14 amino acids. The V gene's germline CDR1 is MDHEN and CDR2 SYDVKM. Regarding the study as a whole: Dominating the ex vivo response were TCR beta clonotypes that were CMV-specific and HLA-C-restricted.

Via MiXCR, TCRdb re-called the reads, giving one row per CDR3 protein. The sample lists 450,000 to 650,000 distinct CDR3 sequences, more than 25% occurring once. A remark on this clonotype: The antigen is unknown.

Sequencing was carried out using PBMCs. The TCR sequence derives from a human donor in good health (CMV status not recorded). Some clones in this sample may be carry-over from other donors' samples. The chain is built from TRBV28 and TRBJ1-6; the D is unclear. The CDR3 bases are TGTGCCAGCAGCAACCGGGACTATAATTCACCCCTCCACTTT. It codes for CASSNRDYNSPLHF.